This paragraph covers one T cell receptor (beta chain) sequence. The sample belongs to a study of blood T cell repertoires in COVID-19. Authors' processing steps: Using reference gene primer amplification, nucleated cell counts were estimated. Sequencing used immunoSEQ multiplex PCR; TCRdb keeps in-frame clones, though not all of them. V, J and clone size are those of that table, while D and trimming were read from the DNA. The sample carries approximately 260,000 clones, about 87% recorded once. The CDR3 is made up of 16 amino acids. V lost 5 bases, J lost 1 base, and 15 bases lay in between. Germline V gene data show CDR1 as PRHDT and CDR2 as FYEKMQ (reference sequence).

The J gene is TRBJ2-1, the V gene TRBV13; TRBD1 is a possible D gene (6 bases). The receptor was derived from a woman between 40 and 55 years old with acute COVID-19. Specimen: PBMCs or T cells enriched from blood (not recorded which). The chain's CDR3 is CASSRSWGQSYNEQFF. The CDR3 DNA follows: TGTGCCAGCAGCAGGAGTTGGGGACAATCCTACAATGAGCAGTTCTTC.